This TCR beta chain was sequenced for a study of blood T cell repertoires in COVID-19. As for the study in general: Spain, Italy and the United States supplied samples that represented acute and convalescent COVID-19. The analysed material was cDNA or gDNA that came from T cells, B-cell-depleted T cells, or PBMCs.

As originally analysed: Using reference gene primer amplification, nucleated cell counts were estimated. Clones were sequenced by immunoSEQ multiplex PCR, and TCRdb holds only the in-frame ones, with some missing. V and J calls and clone size are those listed in that table; D and trimming were worked out from the DNA. The table has hundreds of thousands of clones, around nine tenths seen once; the top ten hold 2% to 2.5%. V gave up 5 bases and J gave up 6 bases; unmatched junction bases: 12. The germline gives CDR1 MNHEY, CDR2 SVGEGT. This CDR3 region has 16 residues. The sequence derives from a middle-aged woman who had recovered from COVID-19. The material sequenced was peripheral blood. This chain joins TRBV6-2 or TRBV6-3 and TRBJ1-4, with 7 bases that match TRBD1. The CDR3 protein is CASSTAAGQVDEKLFF. The DNA of the CDR3 is TGTGCCAGCAGTACCGCCGCTGGACAGGTCGATGAAAAACTGTTTTTT.